The T cell receptor beta chain described here comes from a study of OX40 agonist ivuxolimab in advanced cancers. Overall study context: The study treated patients with ivuxolimab, an agonistic anti-OX40 (CD134) antibody. Of the participants, approximately 40% had some prior anti-PD-1, anti-PD-L1 or anti-CTLA-4 therapy, which was allowed. Study-level points and caveats: Average numbers of expanded clones were greater in CD8+ T cells than in CD4+.

Assay: immunoSEQ multiplex PCR; the TCRdb copy retains only in-frame clones and omits some. This sample has fewer than 45,000 clones; 70% to 85% occur once, and the top ten carry less than 30%. Notes on this clone: Its antigen is not identified.

The V and J ends lost 2 bases and 7 bases, in that order; junction bases with no gene match: 5. Germline values: CDR1 SNHLY, CDR2 FYNNEI. This CDR3 has 14 residues. The chain employs TRBV2 and TRBJ1-5; 7 positions match TRBD1. The sequence came from an adult with an advanced solid tumor such as melanoma, head and neck, liver or kidney cancer. Material: CD4+ or CD8+ T cells sorted from blood, obtained in a trial of the OX40 agonist ivuxolimab. CDR3 loop: CASSERQGSQPQHF. The CDR3 DNA reads as TGTGCCAGCAGTGAAAGACAGGGTAGCCAGCCCCAGCATTTT. Full variable domain (outside the CDR3, taken from reference TRBV2 and TRBJ1-5): EPEVTQTPSHQVTQMGQEVILRCVPISNHLYFYWYRQILGQKVEFLVSFYNNEISEKSEIFDDQFSVERPDGSNFTLKIRSTKLEDSAMYFCASSERQGSQPQHFGDGTRLSIL.